The 15 T cell receptor beta chains reported below all come from one sample, sequenced in a study of T cell responses to AZD1222 COVID-19 vaccine. Measured with immunoSEQ multiplex PCR; TCRdb has only the in-frame clones, and not every one. Seen here are more than 80,000 clones, 90% observed once, and the top ten hold 7.5% to 9%. Sequenced material: peripheral blood, taken 28 days after the second AZD1222 dose. The receptors were gathered from an adult who received the AZD1222 COVID-19 vaccine.

The chain has TRBV11-3 and TRBJ1-3, with 7 bases fitting TRBD1. V shed 1 base, J shed 4 bases, and the junction held 4 bases outside the gene matches. The germline V gene has CDR1 SGHNT and CDR2 YENEEA. This CDR3 is built from 15 residues. In nucleotides, the CDR3 is TGTGCCAGCAGCTTAGGGGACAGACTCGGAAACACCATATATTTT. Its translation is CASSLGDRLGNTIYF. Complete variable domain (other parts from reference TRBV11-3 and TRBJ1-3): EAGVVQSPRYKIIEKKQPVAFWCNPISGHNTLYWYLQNLGQGPELLIRYENEEAVDDSQLPKDRFSAERLKGVDSTLKIQPAELGDSAVYLCASSLGDRLGNTIYFGEGSWLTVV.

The chain links TRBV5-1 to TRBJ1-6; D gene unclear. The V end was cut by 0 bases, the J end by 7 bases, with 5 bases between. CDR1 is SGHRS and CDR2 is YFSETQ in the germline V gene. This CDR3 has 13 amino acids. In nucleotides, the CDR3 is TGCGCCAGCAGCTTGGATCTCAATTCACCCCTCCACTTT. Protein product: CASSLDLNSPLHF.

This sequence joins TRBV18 and TRBJ2-7, with TRBD1 matching 9 bases. Germline V gene sequence: CDR1 KGHSH, CDR2 LQKENI. After removal of 3 bases from V and 3 bases from J, the junction contained 9 bases not matched to a gene. The CDR3 is made up of 16 amino acids. The CDR3 DNA reads TGTGCCAGCTCACCTCCGAGGGGACAGGGCAACTACGAGCAGTACTTC. It yields the protein CASSPPRGQGNYEQYF.

This clone was recorded a few times. In DNA form, the CDR3 reads TGTGCCAGCACTTATGGTTCGGGACAGGGCCGGTCCTACAATGAGCAGTTCTTC. The encoded protein is CASTYGSGQGRSYNEQFF. V is TRBV6-2 or TRBV6-3 and J is TRBJ2-1, with 9 bases fitting TRBD1. With 7 bases clipped from V and 1 base from J, the junction kept 14 bases outside the gene matches. This CDR3 has 18 amino acids. Germline V gives CDR1 MNHEY, CDR2 SVGEGT.

V gene TRBV2 combines with J gene TRBJ1-3; 11 bases are a match to TRBD1. The CDR3 spans 17 residues. V shed 5 bases, J shed 0 bases, and the junction held 6 bases outside the gene matches. CDR1 and CDR2 (germline): SNHLY, FYNNEI. The CDR3 sequence is CASSTGTGGSSGNTIYF. The CDR3 DNA is TGTGCCAGCAGTACCGGGACAGGGGGGAGCTCTGGAAACACCATATATTTT.

The CDR3 loop is CASHLGAGGYTF. Here the CDR3 DNA reads TGTGCCAGCCACCTCGGGGCTGGTGGCTACACCTTC. The V and J genes are TRBV21-1 and TRBJ1-2. TRBV21-1 is annotated as a pseudogene. This CDR3 is built from 12 residues.

The rearrangement links TRBV7-2 to TRBJ2-2; D is ambiguous. The ends were cut back, 5 bases at V and 2 bases at J, with 6 bases in the middle. The CDR3 spans 13 residues. Looked up from germline, CDR1 is SGHTA and CDR2 is FQGNSA. The chain's CDR3 is CASSPTNTGELFF. The CDR3 nucleotides are TGTGCCAGCAGCCCAACCAACACCGGGGAGCTGTTTTTT.

The genes are TRBV7-2 and TRBJ2-1; no reliable D call. The CDR3 has 14 amino acids. Trimming removed 1 base at V and 6 bases at J, with 10 bases between. CDR1 SGHTA and CDR2 FQGNSA come from the germline V gene. The chain's CDR3 is CASSLGAGRNEQFF. CDR3 DNA: TGTGCCAGCAGCTTAGGTGCAGGCCGCAATGAGCAGTTCTTC. Full variable domain (missing parts from reference TRBV7-2 and TRBJ2-1): GAGVSQSPSNKVTEKGKDVELRCDPISGHTALYWYRQSLGQGLEFLIYFQGNSAPDKSGLPSDRFSAERTGGSVSTLTIQRTQQEDSAVYLCASSLGAGRNEQFFGPGTRLTVL.

This clone has more than one count but fewer than ten. This rearrangement joins TRBV24-1 to TRBJ2-2, with no clear D. The CDR3 contains 14 residues. The germline CDR1 and CDR2 sequences are KGHDR and SFDVKD. V shed 9 bases and J shed 6 bases, with 16 bases lying between them. In DNA form, the CDR3 reads TGTGCCACCGAACGGGTAGGCCATGCCGGGGAGCTGTTTTTT. Its protein product is CATERVGHAGELFF.

The chain has TRBV6-5 and TRBJ2-7; 9 bases map to TRBD1. V dropped 1 base and J dropped 2; count of bases not matched to a gene: 6. The CDR3 runs to 16 residues. Germline V lookup: CDR1 MNHEY, CDR2 SVGAGI. CDR3 region: CASSYFSGQGPYEQYF. The CDR3 DNA is TGTGCCAGCAGTTACTTCTCGGGACAGGGCCCCTACGAGCAGTACTTC.

This rearrangement joins TRBV5-1 to TRBJ2-3; 7 bases agree with TRBD1. The junction had 7 bases not matched to a gene; V was cut back by 0 bases and J by 6 bases. This CDR3 is 15 amino acids long. Germline values: CDR1 SGHRS, CDR2 YFSETQ. Here the CDR3 DNA reads TGCGCCAGCAGCTTGGAGGGGGCCTTCGGGGATACGCAGTATTTT. Its translation: CASSLEGAFGDTQYF.

The rearrangement uses TRBV6-2 or TRBV6-3 and TRBJ2-5; D is possibly TRBD2 (6 bases). This CDR3 is built from 15 residues. Trimming cost V 0 bases and J 7 bases, with 15 bases left between them. Germline V gene data show CDR1 as MNHEY and CDR2 as SVGEGT. The CDR3 DNA reads TGTGCCAGCAGTTACTCAAGGGAGGCTATTCGGACCCAGTACTTC. It translates to CASSYSREAIRTQYF.

This chain links TRBV27 with TRBJ2-2, with TRBD2 matching 10 bases. V lost 5 bases, J lost 2 bases, and 8 bases stayed unmatched. The V gene's germline CDR1 is MNHEY and CDR2 SMNVEV (reference sequence). The CDR3 is made up of 17 amino acids. The CDR3 region has the DNA TGTGCCAGCAGTCACTCCCTAGCGGGGGCAAACACCGGGGAGCTGTTTTTT. As protein: CASSHSLAGANTGELFF.

A few counts support this clone. This chain joins TRBV12-3 or TRBV12-4 and TRBJ2-1, with no clear D. The CDR3 runs to 11 residues. The V end was cut by 1 base, the J end by 8 bases, with 3 bases between. The CDR3 protein is CASSLVYEQFF. In nucleotides, the CDR3 is TGTGCCAGCAGTTTAGTCTATGAGCAGTTCTTC.

The rearrangement uses TRBV3-1 (or the pseudogene TRBV3-2) and TRBJ2-3, with 7 nucleotides matching TRBD1. V lost 11 bases to trimming and J lost 0 bases; unmatched junction nucleotides: 8. The CDR3 length is 14 residues. Germline V gene data show CDR1 as LGHDT and CDR2 as YNNKEL (reference sequence). The CDR3 nucleotides read TGTGCCTATAAGGGGGCTTCGAGCACAGATACGCAGTATTTT. This translates into CAYKGASSTDTQYF.